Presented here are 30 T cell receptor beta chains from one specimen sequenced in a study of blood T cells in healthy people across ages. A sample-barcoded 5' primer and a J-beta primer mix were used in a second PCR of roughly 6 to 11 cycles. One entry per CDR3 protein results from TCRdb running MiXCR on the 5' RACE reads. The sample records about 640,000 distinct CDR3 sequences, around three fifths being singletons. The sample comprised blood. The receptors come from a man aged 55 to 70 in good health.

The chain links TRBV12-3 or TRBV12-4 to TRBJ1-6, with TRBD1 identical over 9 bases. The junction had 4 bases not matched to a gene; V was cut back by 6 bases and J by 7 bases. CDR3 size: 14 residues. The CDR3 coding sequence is TGTGCCAGCAGGGGGACAGGGATGAATTCACCCCTCCACTTT. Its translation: CASRGTGMNSPLHF.

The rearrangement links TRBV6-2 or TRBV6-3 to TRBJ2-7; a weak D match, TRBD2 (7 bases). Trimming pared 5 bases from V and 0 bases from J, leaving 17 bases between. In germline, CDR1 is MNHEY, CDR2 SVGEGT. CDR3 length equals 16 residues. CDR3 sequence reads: CASSPSAGGASYEQYF. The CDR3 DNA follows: TGTGCCAGCAGTCCCAGCGCTGGGGGGGCCTCCTACGAGCAGTACTTC.

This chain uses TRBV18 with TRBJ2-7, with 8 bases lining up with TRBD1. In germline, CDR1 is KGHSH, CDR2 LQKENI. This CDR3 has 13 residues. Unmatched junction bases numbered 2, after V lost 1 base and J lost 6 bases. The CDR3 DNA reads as TGTGCCAGCTCACCACGCGACAGGGGCGAGCAGTACTTC. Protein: CASSPRDRGEQYF.

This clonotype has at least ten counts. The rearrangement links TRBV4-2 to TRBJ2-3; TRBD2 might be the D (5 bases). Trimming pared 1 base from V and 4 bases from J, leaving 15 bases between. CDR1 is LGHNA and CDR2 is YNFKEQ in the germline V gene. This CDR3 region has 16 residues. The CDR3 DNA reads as TGTGCCAGCAGCCAAGCTTTGGGAGCCGGCTCAGATACGCAGTATTTT. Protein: CASSQALGAGSDTQYF.

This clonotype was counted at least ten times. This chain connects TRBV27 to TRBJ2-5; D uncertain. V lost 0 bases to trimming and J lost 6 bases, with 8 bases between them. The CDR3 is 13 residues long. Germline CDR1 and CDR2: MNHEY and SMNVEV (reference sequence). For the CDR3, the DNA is TGTGCCAGCAGTTTATCTCTGGTCCAGACCCAGTACTTC. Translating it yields CASSLSLVQTQYF.

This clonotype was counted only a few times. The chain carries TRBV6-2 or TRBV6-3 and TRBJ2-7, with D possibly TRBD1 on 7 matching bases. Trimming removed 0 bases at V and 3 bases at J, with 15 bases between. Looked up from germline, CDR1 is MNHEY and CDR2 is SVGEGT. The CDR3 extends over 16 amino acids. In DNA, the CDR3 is TGTGCCAGCAGTTACTCGAAAAACAGGGGACTCTACGAGCAGTACTTC. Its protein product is CASSYSKNRGLYEQYF.

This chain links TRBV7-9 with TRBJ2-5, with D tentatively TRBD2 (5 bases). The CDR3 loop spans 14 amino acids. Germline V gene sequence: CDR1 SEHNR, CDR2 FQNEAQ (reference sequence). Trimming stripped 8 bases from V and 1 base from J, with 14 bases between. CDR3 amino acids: CASRGPASQETQYF. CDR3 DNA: TGTGCCAGCCGGGGTCCCGCTTCCCAAGAGACCCAGTACTTC.

This CDR3 reads CASSSQQNTEAFF. In DNA form, the CDR3 reads TGTGCCAGCAGCTCTCAACAGAACACTGAAGCTTTCTTT. The gene calls are TRBV7-2 and TRBJ1-1, with D hard to call. V was clipped by 4 bases and J by 1 base, with 7 bases between them. CDR3 length: 13 residues. Per germline, CDR1 SGHTA and CDR2 FQGNSA.

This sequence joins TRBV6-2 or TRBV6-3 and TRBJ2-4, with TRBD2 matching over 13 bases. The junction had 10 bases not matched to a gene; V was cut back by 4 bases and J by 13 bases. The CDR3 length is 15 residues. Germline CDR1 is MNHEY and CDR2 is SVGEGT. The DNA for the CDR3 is TGTGCCAGCAGTTCCACAACCGGGACTAGCGGGGAGCAGTACTTC. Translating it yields CASSSTTGTSGEQYF.

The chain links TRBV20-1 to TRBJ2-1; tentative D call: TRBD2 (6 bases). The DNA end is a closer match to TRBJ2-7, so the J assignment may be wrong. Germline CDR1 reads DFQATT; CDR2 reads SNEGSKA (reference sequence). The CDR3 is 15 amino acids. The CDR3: CSARAVNADYNEQYF. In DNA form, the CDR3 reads TGCAGTGCTAGAGCGGTGAATGCGGACTACAATGAGCAGTACTTC.

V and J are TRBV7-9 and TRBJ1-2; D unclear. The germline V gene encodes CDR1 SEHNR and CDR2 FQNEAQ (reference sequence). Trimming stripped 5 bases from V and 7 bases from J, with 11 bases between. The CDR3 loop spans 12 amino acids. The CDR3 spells CASSPDRPGYTF. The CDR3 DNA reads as TGTGCCAGCAGCCCAGACCGCCCTGGCTACACCTTC.

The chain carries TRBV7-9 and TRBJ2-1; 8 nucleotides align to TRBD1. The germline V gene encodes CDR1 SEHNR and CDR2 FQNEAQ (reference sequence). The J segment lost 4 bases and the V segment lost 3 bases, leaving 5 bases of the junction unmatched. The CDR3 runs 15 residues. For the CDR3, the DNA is TGTGCCAGCAGCTTCCAGGGGGCGAAGTACAATGAGCAGTTCTTC. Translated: CASSFQGAKYNEQFF.

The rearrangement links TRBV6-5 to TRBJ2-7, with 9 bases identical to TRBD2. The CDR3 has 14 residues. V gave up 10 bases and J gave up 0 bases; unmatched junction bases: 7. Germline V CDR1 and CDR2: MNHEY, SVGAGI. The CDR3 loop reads CATGSGGSSYEQYF. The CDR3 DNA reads TGTGCCACCGGTAGCGGGGGCAGCTCCTACGAGCAGTACTTC.

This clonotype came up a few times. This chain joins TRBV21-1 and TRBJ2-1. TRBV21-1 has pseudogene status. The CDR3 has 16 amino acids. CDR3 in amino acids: CASSKDEAPSYNEQFF. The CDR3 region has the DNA TGTGCCAGCAGCAAAGATGAAGCTCCTTCCTACAATGAGCAGTTCTTC.

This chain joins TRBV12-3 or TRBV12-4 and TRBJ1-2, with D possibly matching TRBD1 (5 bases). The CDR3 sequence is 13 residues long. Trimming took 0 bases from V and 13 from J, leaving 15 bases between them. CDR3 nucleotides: TGTGCCAGCAGTTTAGCTTTCAGGGCAGCCGGCACCTTC. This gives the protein CASSLAFRAAGTF.

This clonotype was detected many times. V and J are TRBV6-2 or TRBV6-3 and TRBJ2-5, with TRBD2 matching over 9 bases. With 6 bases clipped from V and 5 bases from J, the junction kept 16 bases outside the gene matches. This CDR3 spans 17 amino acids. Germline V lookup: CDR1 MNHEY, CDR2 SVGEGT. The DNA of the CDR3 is TGTGCCAGCAGCCCCGGGACTAGCAGGATAACAACGGAGACCCAGTACTTC. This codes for CASSPGTSRITTETQYF.

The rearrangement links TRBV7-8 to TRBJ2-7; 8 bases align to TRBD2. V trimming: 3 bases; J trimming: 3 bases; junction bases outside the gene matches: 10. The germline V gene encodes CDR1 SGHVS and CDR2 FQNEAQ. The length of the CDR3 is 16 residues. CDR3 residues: CASSFPQRGTYYEQYF. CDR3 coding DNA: TGTGCCAGCAGCTTCCCCCAGCGGGGGACCTACTACGAGCAGTACTTC.

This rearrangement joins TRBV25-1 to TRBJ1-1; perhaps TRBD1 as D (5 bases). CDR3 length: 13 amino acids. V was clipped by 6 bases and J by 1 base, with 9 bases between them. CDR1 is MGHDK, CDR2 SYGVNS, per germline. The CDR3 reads CASRQTGNTEAFF. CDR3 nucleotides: TGTGCCAGCAGACAAACAGGGAACACTGAAGCTTTCTTT. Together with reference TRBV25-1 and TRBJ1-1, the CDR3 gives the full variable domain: EADIYQTPRYLVIGTGKKITLECSQTMGHDKMYWYQQDPGMELHLIHYSYGVNSTEKGDLSSESTVSRIRTEHFPLTLESARPSHTSQYLCASRQTGNTEAFFGQGTRLTVV.

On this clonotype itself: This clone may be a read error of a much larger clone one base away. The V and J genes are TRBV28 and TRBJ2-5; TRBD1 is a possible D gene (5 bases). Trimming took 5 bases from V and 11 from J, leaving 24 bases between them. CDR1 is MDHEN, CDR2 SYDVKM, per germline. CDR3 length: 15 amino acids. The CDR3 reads CASSRRQIKDNEQYF. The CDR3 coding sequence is TGTGCCAGCAGTCGACGACAGATTAAAGACAATGAGCAGTACTTC.

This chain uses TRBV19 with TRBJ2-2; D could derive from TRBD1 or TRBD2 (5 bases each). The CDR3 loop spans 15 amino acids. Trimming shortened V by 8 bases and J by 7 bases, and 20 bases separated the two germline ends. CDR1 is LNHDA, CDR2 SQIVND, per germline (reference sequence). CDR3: CASPKPGREGGELFF. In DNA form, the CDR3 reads TGTGCCAGTCCGAAGCCGGGACGCGAGGGCGGGGAGCTGTTTTTT.

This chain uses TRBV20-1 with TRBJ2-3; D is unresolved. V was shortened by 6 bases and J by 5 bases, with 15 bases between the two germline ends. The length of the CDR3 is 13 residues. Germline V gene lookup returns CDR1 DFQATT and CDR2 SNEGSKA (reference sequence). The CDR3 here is CSAEDPRRDTQYF. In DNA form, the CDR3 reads TGCAGTGCAGAGGACCCCCGCAGAGATACGCAGTATTTT.

The CDR3, as DNA: TGCAGTGCTAGTAGCCCCACCCTGGCAGATACGCAGTATTTT. This encodes CSASSPTLADTQYF. V usage is TRBV20-1 and J usage is TRBJ2-3; no firm D call. The CDR3 runs 14 residues. CDR1 and CDR2 from the germline V gene are DFQATT and SNEGSKA (reference sequence). The V and J ends lost 3 bases and 4 bases respectively, with 14 bases between them.

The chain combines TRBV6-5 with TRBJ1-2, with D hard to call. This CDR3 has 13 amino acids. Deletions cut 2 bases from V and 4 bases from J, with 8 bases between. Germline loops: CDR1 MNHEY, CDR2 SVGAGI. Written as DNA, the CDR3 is TGTGCCAGCAGTTACGGGAAGCGCTATGGCTACACCTTC. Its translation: CASSYGKRYGYTF.

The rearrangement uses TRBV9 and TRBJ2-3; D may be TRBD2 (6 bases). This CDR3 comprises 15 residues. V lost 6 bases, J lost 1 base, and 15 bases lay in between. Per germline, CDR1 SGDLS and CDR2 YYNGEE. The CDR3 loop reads CASNRDGGGTDTQYF. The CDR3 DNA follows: TGTGCCAGCAACCGGGACGGAGGGGGCACAGATACGCAGTATTTT.

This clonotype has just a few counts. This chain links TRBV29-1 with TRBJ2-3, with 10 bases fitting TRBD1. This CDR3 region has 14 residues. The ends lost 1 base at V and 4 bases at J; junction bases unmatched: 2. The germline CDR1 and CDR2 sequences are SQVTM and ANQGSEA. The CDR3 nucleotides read TGCAGCGTTGAAGTGACAGGGGGCTCAGATACGCAGTATTTT. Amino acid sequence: CSVEVTGGSDTQYF.

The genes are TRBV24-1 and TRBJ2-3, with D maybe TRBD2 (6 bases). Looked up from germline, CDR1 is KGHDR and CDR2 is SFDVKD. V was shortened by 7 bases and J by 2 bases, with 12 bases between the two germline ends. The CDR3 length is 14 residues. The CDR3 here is CATRGRIDTDTQYF. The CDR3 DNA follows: TGTGCCACCAGGGGGAGGATAGACACAGATACGCAGTATTTT.

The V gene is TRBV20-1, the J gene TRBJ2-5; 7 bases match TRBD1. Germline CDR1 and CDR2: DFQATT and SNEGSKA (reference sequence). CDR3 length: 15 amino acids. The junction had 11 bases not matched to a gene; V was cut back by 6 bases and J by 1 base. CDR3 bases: TGCAGTGCGGTAGGGTGGACAGGTGTCCAAGAGACCCAGTACTTC. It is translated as CSAVGWTGVQETQYF.

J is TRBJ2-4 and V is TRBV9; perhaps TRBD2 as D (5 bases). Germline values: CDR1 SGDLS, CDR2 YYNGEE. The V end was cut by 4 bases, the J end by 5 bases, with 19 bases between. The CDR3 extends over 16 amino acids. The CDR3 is CASSLGGGLSQNIQYF. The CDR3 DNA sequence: TGTGCCAGCAGCCTCGGAGGTGGATTGAGTCAAAACATTCAGTACTTC.

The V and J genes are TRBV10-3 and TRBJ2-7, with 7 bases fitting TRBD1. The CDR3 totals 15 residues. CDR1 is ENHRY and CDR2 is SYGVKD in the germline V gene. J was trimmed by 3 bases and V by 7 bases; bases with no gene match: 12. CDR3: CAIKKDRQPVYEQYF. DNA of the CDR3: TGTGCCATCAAAAAGGACAGGCAGCCTGTCTACGAGCAGTACTTC.

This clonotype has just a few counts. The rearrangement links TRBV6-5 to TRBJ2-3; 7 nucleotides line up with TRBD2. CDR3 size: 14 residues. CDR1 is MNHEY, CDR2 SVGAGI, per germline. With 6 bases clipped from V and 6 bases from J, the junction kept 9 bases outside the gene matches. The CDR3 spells CASSSAREADTQYF. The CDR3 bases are TGTGCCAGCAGCTCAGCACGGGAGGCGGATACGCAGTATTTT.